This TCR beta chain appears in the sequencing data of a study of T cell responses to AZD1222 COVID-19 vaccine. Study-wide points: The study reported that nearly half of spike-specific TCRs target unmutated variant regions.

The method was immunoSEQ multiplex PCR; TCRdb's version includes in-frame clones alone and lacks a portion of them. The table lists 200,000 to 250,000 clones, 90% to 95% of them singletons. Concerning this clone itself: Its antigen is undetermined.

The CDR3 is made up of 13 amino acids. The V end was cut by 5 bases, the J end by 1 base, with 10 bases between. Looked up from germline, CDR1 is SGHRS and CDR2 is YFSETQ. This chain uses TRBV5-1 with TRBJ2-7; D unresolved. This TCR came from an adult in good health. This sample comprised peripheral blood, obtained on day 0 of MenACWY control vaccination. Here the CDR3 DNA reads TGCGCCAGCAGAAGTTCGGATTCCTACGAGCAGTACTTC. This sequence encodes CASRSSDSYEQYF.